This TCR beta chain was recovered during a study of a mutant IDH1 vaccine in newly diagnosed glioma. Details on this clone: What it recognizes is unknown.

The time point: week 47, end of study. The investigators gave 300 ug of mutant IDH1 20-mer peptide in each vaccine dose, together with topical imiquimod. The study enrolled donors with new WHO grade 3 or 4 IDH1-mutant, ATRX-lost astrocytomas. Germline V lookup: CDR1 SGHDT, CDR2 YYEEEE. The CDR3 has 14 residues. V shed 5 bases, J shed 3 bases, and the junction held 7 bases outside the gene matches. Profiling relied on immunoSEQ multiplex PCR, and the TCRdb table lists in-frame clones only, not all of them. The sample holds tens of thousands of clones, roughly 80% seen once. This clonotype was obtained from a man aged 50-59 years with glioma. The V call is TRBV5-6, the J call TRBJ2-7; 8 bases are shared with TRBD2. The sequences come from PBMCs, collected from a glioma patient whose treatment included an IDH1 peptide vaccine. CDR3 sequence: CASRGVAGGYEQYF. The DNA of the CDR3 is TGTGCCAGCAGGGGGGTGGCGGGAGGCTACGAGCAGTACTTC. The variable domain in full, completed from reference TRBV5-6 and TRBJ2-7, reads DAGVTQSPTHLIKTRGQQVTLRCSPKSGHDTVSWYQQALGQGPQFIFQYYEEEERQRGNFPDRFSGHQFPNYSSELNVNALLLGDSALYLCASRGVAGGYEQYFGPGTRLTVT.